Following are 7 T cell receptor beta chains from one sample sequenced in a study of blood T cell repertoires in COVID-19. This table comes from immunoSEQ multiplex PCR, and its TCRdb copy is limited to in-frame clones, with some not included. The top ten clones hold 3.9% of a sample with about 120,000 clones, under 90% of them seen once. The sample taken for sequencing was peripheral blood. The receptors were sampled from a man in his fifties or sixties with acute or convalescent COVID-19.

This sequence joins TRBV6-2 or TRBV6-3 and TRBJ2-7, with 10 bases that match TRBD2. The CDR3 is 16 residues long. V dropped 2 bases and J dropped 2; count of bases not matched to a gene: 6. Germline values: CDR1 MNHEY, CDR2 SVGEGT. DNA of the CDR3: TGTGCCAGCAGTTACAGGACTAGCGGTTCCACCTACGAGCAGTACTTC. It translates to CASSYRTSGSTYEQYF.

This rearrangement joins TRBV18 to TRBJ2-3; 7 nucleotides agree with TRBD2. Germline CDR1 is KGHSH and CDR2 is LQKENI. This CDR3 has 13 amino acids. Unmatched junction bases numbered 2, after V lost 6 bases and J lost 2 bases. The CDR3 loop is CASSGLNTDTQYF. CDR3 in DNA: TGTGCCAGCTCGGGACTAAACACAGATACGCAGTATTTT.

Concerning this clone itself: The junction shows a germline mismatch at one end, possibly a read error. This sequence joins TRBV7-3 and TRBJ2-1; D is unclear. The CDR3 extends over 15 amino acids. Germline V CDR1 and CDR2: SGHTA, FQGTGA. CDR3 DNA: TGTGCCAGCAGTTTAACTCGCGGAGCCGGGAATGAGCAGTTCTTC. It encodes CASSLTRGAGNEQFF.

J is TRBJ1-5 and V is TRBV28; D gene uncertain. CDR3 length: 15 residues. Germline assignment: CDR1 MDHEN and CDR2 SYDVKM. The ends were cut back, 3 bases at V and 8 bases at J, with 17 bases in the middle. DNA for the CDR3: TGTGCCAGCAGTTTGTTGACACCCTCGAGGGAGCCCCAGCATTTT. It translates to CASSLLTPSREPQHF.

The rearrangement uses TRBV3-1 (or the pseudogene TRBV3-2) and TRBJ1-2; TRBD1 aligns across 10 bases. Per germline, CDR1 LGHDT and CDR2 YNNKEL (reference sequence). Trimming took 0 bases from V and 8 from J; bases not matched to a gene: 6. This CDR3 comprises 15 residues. The DNA for the CDR3 is TGTGCCAGCAGCCAAGATCTTGGACAGGGGGACGGCTACACCTTC. Its translation is CASSQDLGQGDGYTF.

V gene TRBV5-1 combines with J gene TRBJ2-7; TRBD1 agrees at 10 bases. The CDR3 totals 16 residues. Losses at the gene ends were 0 bases for V and 5 bases for J; bases not matched to a gene: 8. Germline V gene sequence: CDR1 SGHRS, CDR2 YFSETQ. CDR3 coding DNA: TGCGCCAGCAGCTTGGTGGGGGGACAGGGGTCTCACGAGCAGTACTTC. This codes for CASSLVGGQGSHEQYF.

V gene TRBV12-3 or TRBV12-4 combines with J gene TRBJ2-1; D is ambiguous. Trimming took 5 bases from V and 8 from J, leaving 13 bases between them. This CDR3 spans 13 amino acids. CDR3 sequence (DNA): TGTGCCAGCAGTCCAATGTCGTCGGATGAGCAGTTCTTC. It specifies CASSPMSSDEQFF.